This entry lists 6 T cell receptor beta chains sequenced from one sample in a study of T-cell memory formation after mild COVID-19. Using its own MiXCR run on the 5' RACE reads, TCRdb lists one record per CDR3 protein. Of some 600,000 distinct CDR3 sequences listed, roughly 17% are singletons. The sample comprised PBMCs or a T cell subset sorted from them (not recorded which). These receptor sequences come from an adult woman who had mild COVID-19 (a few samples of this study predate the infection). Cell type and time point are not known.

This clonotype was detected many times. The gene calls are TRBV7-9 and TRBJ2-7; D ambiguous. From germline, CDR1 is SEHNR and CDR2 FQNEAQ (reference sequence). V lost 5 bases and J 0 bases, leaving 8 bases between the germline ends. The length of the CDR3 is 13 residues. The CDR3 reads CASSPPTSYEQYF. The CDR3 DNA reads TGTGCCAGCAGCCCCCCCACCTCCTACGAGCAGTACTTC.

This clonotype was counted at least ten times. The chain links TRBV5-1 to TRBJ2-3; D ambiguous. The CDR3 extends over 13 amino acids. Germline CDR1 is SGHRS and CDR2 is YFSETQ. The V gene lost 0 bases and the J gene lost 5 bases, with 7 bases spanning the gap. The CDR3 DNA reads TGCGCCAGCAGCTTGGGGACGGGAGATACGCAGTATTTT. It codes for CASSLGTGDTQYF.

The sample holds a few counts of this clonotype. The rearrangement links TRBV11-2 to TRBJ1-3; 7 nucleotides agree with TRBD1. After removal of 5 bases from V and 1 base from J, the junction contained 11 bases not matched to a gene. Germline V gene sequence: CDR1 SGHAT, CDR2 FQNNGV. The CDR3 sequence is 17 residues long. The CDR3 reads CASSAWTGSLSGNTIYF. For the CDR3, the DNA is TGTGCCAGCAGCGCCTGGACAGGAAGCCTTTCTGGAAACACCATATATTTT.

The chain recombines TRBV12-3 or TRBV12-4 with TRBJ1-1; possibly TRBD1 for D (6 bases). The CDR3 covers 14 residues. Trimming pared 5 bases from V and 3 bases from J, leaving 13 bases between. The CDR3 nucleotides read TGTGCCAGCAGTCATCCGGGACAATACACTGAAGCTTTCTTT. Translation: CASSHPGQYTEAFF.

This clonotype has just a few counts. The chain is built from TRBV6-5 and TRBJ1-1; a weak D match, TRBD1 (6 bases). The V gene lost 5 bases and the J gene lost 5 bases, with 24 bases spanning the gap. Germline V lookup: CDR1 MNHEY, CDR2 SVGAGI. The CDR3 covers 17 residues. The CDR3 loop is CASSNTGIKNRDTEAFF. The CDR3 DNA follows: TGTGCCAGCAGTAATACCGGCATAAAAAACAGGGATACTGAAGCTTTCTTT.

The chain joins TRBV5-4 to TRBJ1-1; TRBD1 matches 12 bases. CDR1 is SGHNT, CDR2 YYREEE, per germline (reference sequence). Unmatched junction bases numbered 2, after V lost 3 bases and J lost 2 bases. The CDR3 is 15 amino acids. The CDR3 region has the DNA TGTGCCAGCAGCTCGGGACAGGGGGCCAACACTGAAGCTTTCTTT. This translates into CASSSGQGANTEAFF.